Each of the 14 T cell receptor beta chains below was sequenced from the same sample in a study of OX40 agonist ivuxolimab in advanced cancers. The assay was immunoSEQ multiplex PCR, and TCRdb's table has in-frame clones only and misses some. The table records about 93,000 clones, around nine tenths of them present only once. The source was CD4+ or CD8+ T cells sorted from blood, collected in a trial of the OX40 agonist ivuxolimab. These receptors all stem from an adult with an advanced solid tumor such as melanoma, head and neck, liver or kidney cancer.

The CDR3: CASSISRTTEQYF. CDR3 nucleotide sequence: TGTGCCAGTAGTATATCCAGGACTACTGAGCAGTACTTC. The genes are TRBV19 and TRBJ2-7, with D perhaps matching TRBD2 (6 bases). CDR3 length equals 13 residues. Germline V CDR1 and CDR2: LNHDA, SQIVND (reference sequence). Trimming removed 2 bases at V and 7 bases at J, with 12 bases between.

The J gene is TRBJ2-2, the V gene TRBV5-4, with 7 bases aligning to TRBD2. The V gene end was trimmed by 0 bases and the J gene end by 3 bases; junction bases not matched to a gene: 8. Looked up from germline, CDR1 is SGHNT and CDR2 is YYREEE (reference sequence). This CDR3 has 17 amino acids. The CDR3 is CASSLGNPSGYTGELFF. The CDR3 DNA is TGTGCCAGCAGCTTGGGGAACCCTAGCGGATACACCGGGGAGCTGTTTTTT. Using reference TRBV5-4 and TRBJ2-2 for the parts outside the CDR3, the full variable domain is ETGVTQSPTHLIKTRGQQVTLRCSSQSGHNTVSWYQQALGQGPQFIFQYYREEENGRGNFPPRFSGLQFPNYSSELNVNALELDDSALYLCASSLGNPSGYTGELFFGEGSRLTVL.

This chain links TRBV30 with TRBJ1-5; D not certain. This CDR3 is built from 16 residues. V was shortened by 0 bases and J by 1 base, with 13 bases between the two germline ends. The V gene's germline CDR1 is GTSNPN and CDR2 SVGIG (reference sequence). The CDR3 sequence: CAWSVRGLISNQPQHF. The CDR3 DNA sequence: TGTGCCTGGAGTGTACGTGGTCTGATCAGCAATCAGCCCCAGCATTTT.

The V gene is TRBV6-1, the J gene TRBJ1-4; the D gene is possibly TRBD1 (6 bases). Germline V gene sequence: CDR1 MNHNS, CDR2 SASEGT. The CDR3 consists of 13 residues. The V end lost 6 bases, the J end lost 5 bases, and 10 bases lay between the germline ends. For the CDR3, the DNA is TGTGCCAGCAGGGACAGTTTAAATGAAAAACTGTTTTTT. Its protein product is CASRDSLNEKLFF.

V usage is TRBV25-1 and J usage is TRBJ1-2; D possibly corresponds to TRBD1 (6 bases). Germline V gives CDR1 MGHDK, CDR2 SYGVNS. V was clipped by 4 bases and J by 7 bases, with 19 bases between them. This CDR3 spans 15 amino acids. The CDR3 DNA reads TGTGCCAGCAGTGCCCTGACAGGACGTTCGGGTGGCTACACCTTC. Protein sequence: CASSALTGRSGGYTF.

The chain recombines TRBV11-2 with TRBJ2-7; weak D call: TRBD1 (5 bases). The germline V gene encodes CDR1 SGHAT and CDR2 FQNNGV. The CDR3 consists of 14 residues. V was cut by 3 bases and J by 3 bases, with 12 bases left in between. CDR3 coding DNA: TGTGCCAGCAGCTTGAGCAGGGCGAGCTACGAGCAGTACTTC. Its protein is CASSLSRASYEQYF.

V gene TRBV18 combines with J gene TRBJ2-7, with D perhaps TRBD2 (5 bases). Per germline, CDR1 KGHSH and CDR2 LQKENI. Trimming shortened V by 5 bases and J by 4 bases, and 6 bases separated the two germline ends. CDR3 length: 11 amino acids. CDR3 nucleotides: TGTGCCAGCTCAACGGGGTACGAGCAGTACTTC. Protein: CASSTGYEQYF.

This chain connects TRBV7-8 to TRBJ2-5; TRBD1 might be the D (5 bases). This CDR3 has 15 amino acids. From germline, CDR1 is SGHVS and CDR2 FQNEAQ. The V end was cut by 4 bases, the J end by 3 bases, with 15 bases between. The CDR3 here is CASSSPGLGKETQYF. CDR3 bases: TGTGCCAGCAGCTCCCCAGGGTTGGGTAAAGAGACCCAGTACTTC.

V is TRBV5-1 and J is TRBJ1-2, with D possibly being TRBD1 (5 bases). CDR1 SGHRS and CDR2 YFSETQ come from the germline V gene. V lost 0 bases, J lost 7 bases, and 19 bases lay in between. The CDR3 is made up of 16 amino acids. The CDR3 protein is CASSLVGTVLSGGYTF. The CDR3 DNA sequence: TGCGCCAGCAGCTTGGTCGGGACCGTATTATCGGGTGGCTACACCTTC.

J is TRBJ2-3 and V is TRBV10-1; maybe TRBD2 (6 bases). Per the germline V gene, CDR1 is WNHNN and CDR2 is SYGVQD (reference sequence). This CDR3 is built from 15 residues. V lost 2 bases and J lost 9, with 18 bases in between. The CDR3 protein is CASSERRGGTDTQYF. The CDR3 DNA reads as TGCGCCAGCAGTGAGAGGCGGGGCGGGACCGACACGCAGTATTTT.

Only one count was recorded for this clone. The rearrangement uses TRBV4-1 and TRBJ2-1, with 10 bases aligning to TRBD2. V gave up 1 base and J gave up 6 bases; unmatched junction bases: 9. The germline gives CDR1 MGHRA, CDR2 YSYEKL. The CDR3 is 17 amino acids. As DNA, the CDR3 is TGCGCCAGCAGCCAAGTAATTCTAGCGGGGGCCCTCAATGAGCAGTTCTTC. Translated: CASSQVILAGALNEQFF.

The chain is built from TRBV18 and TRBJ2-7; D is perhaps TRBD2 (5 bases). Germline CDR1 KGHSH, CDR2 LQKENI. The V and J ends lost 2 bases and 2 bases respectively, with 10 bases between them. This CDR3 has 14 amino acids. This CDR3 reads CASSPREKTYEQYF. For the CDR3, the DNA is TGTGCCAGCTCACCAAGGGAGAAGACCTACGAGCAGTACTTC.

The CDR3 DNA follows: TGCGCCAGCGCGGTACTCACTAACACTGAAGCTTTCTTT. Protein: CASAVLTNTEAFF. J is TRBJ1-1 and V is TRBV5-1, with D unclear. The V end lost 7 bases, the J end lost 2 bases, and 12 bases lay between the germline ends. CDR3 length: 13 residues. From germline, CDR1 is SGHRS and CDR2 YFSETQ.

This sequence joins TRBV6-1 and TRBJ2-3, with D unclear. The CDR3 has 14 residues. V lost 2 bases and J lost 2, with 8 bases in between. CDR1 is MNHNS, CDR2 SASEGT, per germline. This chain's CDR3 is CASSEMISTDTQYF. Here the CDR3 DNA reads TGTGCCAGCAGTGAAATGATTTCCACAGATACGCAGTATTTT.